Described below is a single TCR beta chain sequence and its context. Its antigen is still unknown. No much larger clone is present one base from it, and per-base qualities are unavailable. The library was generated by 5' RACE. Reads for this sample came from an Illumina HiSeq 2500. A second roughly 7 to 11 cycle PCR used a sample-barcoded 5' primer and a J-beta primer mix. Each TCR beta cDNA molecule received a unique molecular identifier from a template-switch 5' adaptor carrying 12 random nucleotides. Each sample yielded at least 3 million CDR3-containing paired-end reads. The Mint cDNA synthesis kit, primed by a TRBC-specific oligonucleotide, was used to synthesize first-strand cDNA from all RNA. Following uracil-DNA glycosylase treatment, all cDNA underwent a first 18-cycle PCR with the universal primers M1SS and BC2_uni_R. As for the authors' bioinformatics: For normalization, 1 million high-quality reads were randomly selected from each sample, with every read carrying a distinct molecular identifier. Reads with shared molecular identifiers were discarded instead of being binned into consensus sequences. MiTCR, with a Q25 quality threshold and the strictest error-elimination algorithm, was used for CDR3 identification, clonotype clustering and error correction. A nonparametric unseen species model with Euler transformation was used to estimate lower-bound total TCR beta diversity. In-frame beta chains were kept once TCRdb had trimmed the public reads at Q25 with fastp and called clones with MiXCR. Records with the same CDR3 protein are collapsed into one entry carrying the most frequent genes and DNA. It is TCRdb's table, rather than the study itself, that gives the V and J calls and clone size. The sample contains about 680,000 distinct CDR3 sequences, about half of them found a single time. The ten largest clonotypes hold 30% to 40% of the sample.

The record originates from a study of blood T cells in healthy people across ages (dated by TCRdb to 2013 to 2016). Study-wide context: Template switching captured roughly one uniquely barcoded TCR beta cDNA molecule per two T cells in model experiments. Using deep sequencing normalized with unique cDNA molecular identifiers, the study measured how TCR beta repertoire diversity changes with age. The donors were divided into four age groups: young (average roughly 15 years), middle-aged (about 40), aged (approximately 62) and long-lived (about 80). To avoid experimental bias, donors of different ages were randomly spread across the sequencing lanes. For two donors (one aged 18 to 30 and one aged 80 or older), the study analyzed two additional independent replicas of 1 million unique cDNA reads from the same blood draw. On the study overall, not on this receptor specifically: The percentage of naive T cells measured by flow cytometry correlated strongly with observed TCR beta diversity. As age increased, observed TCR beta diversity per million T cells dropped in a roughly linear way, and a significant reduction was already evident by age roughly 36. Compared with the aged group, the long-lived group had more naive CD4+ T cells, fewer expanded clones and increased TCR diversity, a pattern suggesting age selection. Donor CMV infection status was unknown, potentially confounding age-related changes in expanded clonotypes. Estimates of total diversity based on one million sequenced T cells were regarded as lower bounds and as underestimates. Bulk unsorted PBMC profiling prevented conclusive comparison of naive and antigen-experienced compartments.

Donors were 39 systemically healthy Caucasian individuals from Russia aged 6 to 90 years. Each donor gave roughly 9 milliliters of peripheral blood, drawn into EDTA-treated Vacutainer tubes. Ficoll-Paque density-gradient centrifugation was used to isolate PBMCs, with at least 7 million per sample. Trizol reagent was used to extract total RNA from the PBMCs, yielding at least 5 micrograms per sample. Naive CD45RAhigh/CD27high T cell percentages were measured by flow cytometry on a PBMC aliquot from every donor. CDR1 and CDR2, per the germline V gene (reference sequence), are DFQATT and SNEGSKA. From the cysteine up to the phenylalanine, the CDR3 has a length of 16 residues. Just CDR3 DNA is preserved here, 48 bases in frame from base 1.

The sequence joins TRBV20-1 to TRBJ2-1, with TRBD1 matching 10 junction bases. The J call may be mistaken, given a closer DNA end match to TRBJ2-7. The clonotype originates from a woman in her sixties or seventies in good health. Input material: blood. The CDR3 in this case is CSARTPGQGIYNEQYF. The sequenced DNA: TGCAGTGCTCGTACGCCGGGACAGGGGATCTACAATGAGCAGTACTTC.